This TCR beta chain is drawn from a study of shared clonotypes between healthy human individuals. Study background: A donor's plate count was three for CD4 naive and three for CD4 memory; CD8 naive had two and CD8 memory one. Study findings and constraints: Four donors had 5% to 6.5% of their naive CD4 clonotypes in common.

The table came from immunoSEQ multiplex PCR; TCRdb's copy has only in-frame clones and leaves some out. This repertoire shows about a million clones, 60% to 85% found once; its top ten account for nearly 1.5%. Notes on this clone: What it binds is unknown.

CDR1 is SGHRS and CDR2 is YFSETQ in the germline V gene. This CDR3 comprises 15 residues. V lost 3 bases, J lost 1 base, and 6 bases stayed unmatched. The V gene is TRBV5-1, the J gene TRBJ2-5; 7 bases agree with TRBD2. The sequenced material came from memory CD4+ T cells sorted from blood. As to subset: CD45RA-negative fraction. The TCR was taken from a man between 18 and 35 years old in good health. The DNA for the CDR3 is TGCGCCAGCAGCTCCGGGACGGGAGGCCAAGAGACCCAGTACTTC. Protein product: CASSSGTGGQETQYF.